This entry lists 23 T cell receptor beta chains sequenced from one sample in a study of blood T cells in healthy people across ages. Using a J-beta primer mix together with a sample-barcoded 5' primer, a second PCR was run for about 6 to 12 cycles. One entry per CDR3 protein, called by TCRdb with MiXCR from the 5' RACE reads. The sample includes approximately 1.5 million distinct CDR3 sequences, about 31% of them seen just once. Sequencing was done on a sample of blood. These receptors originate from a woman aged 25 to 39 in good health.

The V call is TRBV12-3 or TRBV12-4, the J call TRBJ2-5, with D perhaps TRBD1 (8 bases). The CDR3 contains 14 residues. V lost 7 bases and J 2 bases, leaving 14 bases between the germline ends. The CDR3 sequence is CASNNRGGQETQYF. DNA of the CDR3: TGTGCCAGCAATAACAGGGGGGGACAAGAGACCCAGTACTTC.

The rearrangement joins TRBV5-1 to TRBJ2-7, with 7 bases matching TRBD1. Germline V gives CDR1 SGHRS, CDR2 YFSETQ. The CDR3 spans 13 residues. V trimming: 2 bases; J trimming: 5 bases; junction bases outside the gene matches: 4. The DNA for the CDR3 is TGCGCCAGCAGCTTAGACAGGGCCAACGAGCAGTACTTC. It encodes CASSLDRANEQYF.

This chain uses TRBV28 with TRBJ1-5, with D hard to call. Trimming stripped 6 bases from V and 0 bases from J, with 9 bases between. The CDR3 is 14 residues long. Germline values: CDR1 MDHEN, CDR2 SYDVKM. The CDR3 is CASRLANSNQPQHF. CDR3 DNA sequence: TGTGCCAGCAGGTTAGCGAATAGCAATCAGCCCCAGCATTTT.

This clonotype came up a few times. This CDR3 reads CASQSRQDTEAFF. The CDR3, as DNA: TGTGCCAGCCAAAGCCGACAGGACACTGAAGCTTTCTTT. This chain joins TRBV6-2 or TRBV6-3 and TRBJ1-1, with D tentatively TRBD1 (6 bases). The germline gives CDR1 MNHEY, CDR2 SVGEGT. V was cut by 8 bases and J by 3 bases, with 13 bases left in between. The CDR3 is made up of 13 amino acids.

This clonotype occurred many times. The V gene is TRBV20-1, the J gene TRBJ2-3; TRBD1 or TRBD2 may be the D gene (6 bases each). There are 14 residues in the CDR3. V was shortened by 3 bases and J by 5 bases, with 15 bases between the two germline ends. From germline, CDR1 is DFQATT and CDR2 SNEGSKA (reference sequence). CDR3 sequence: CSARITGAGDTQYF. For the CDR3, the DNA is TGCAGTGCTAGGATTACGGGGGCGGGAGATACGCAGTATTTT.

This clonotype was recorded many times. The chain employs TRBV7-6 and TRBJ1-6; TRBD1 matches 9 bases. The CDR3 totals 14 residues. J lost 7 bases, V lost 5 bases, and 3 bases had no gene match. The germline CDR1 and CDR2 sequences are SGHVS and FNYEAQ. The chain's CDR3 is CASSTGTGNSPLHF. CDR3 DNA sequence: TGTGCCAGCAGCACCGGGACAGGGAATTCACCCCTCCACTTT.

This chain links TRBV21-1 with TRBJ1-1. TRBV21-1 counts as a pseudogene. The CDR3 loop spans 11 amino acids. The CDR3 DNA reads TGTGCCAGCCACCGCAACACTGAAGCTTTCTTT. Translating it yields CASHRNTEAFF.

A few counts support this clonotype. The genes are TRBV5-1 and TRBJ1-5; unclear D gene. The germline CDR1 and CDR2 sequences are SGHRS and YFSETQ. V lost 0 bases to trimming and J lost 0 bases, with 13 bases between them. The CDR3 runs 17 residues. The DNA of the CDR3 is TGCGCCAGCAGCTTGGAGACCCGCCGGGGTAGCAATCAGCCCCAGCATTTT. It codes for CASSLETRRGSNQPQHF.

This clonotype was observed a few times. The genes are TRBV11-2 and TRBJ2-1; TRBD1 matches at 7 bases. The germline CDR1 and CDR2 sequences are SGHAT and FQNNGV. The CDR3 consists of 15 residues. Unmatched junction bases numbered 10, after V lost 7 bases and J lost 4 bases. The DNA of the CDR3 is TGTGCCAGCAACCACGGACAGGCTGCATACAATGAGCAGTTCTTC. Encoded protein: CASNHGQAAYNEQFF.

This clonotype was detected a few times. This sequence joins TRBV3-1 and TRBJ1-2; no clear D. V was shortened by 0 bases and J by 2 bases, with 10 bases between the two germline ends. The CDR3 loop spans 15 amino acids. Germline CDR1 and CDR2: LGHDT and YNNKEL (reference sequence). CDR3 nucleotide sequence: TGTGCCAGCAGCCAAGACAAGGGCGCCAACTATGGCTACACCTTC. It yields the protein CASSQDKGANYGYTF.

A single count supports this clonotype. The rearrangement links TRBV2 to TRBJ2-1; D uncertain. Trimming removed 3 bases at V and 6 bases at J, with 15 bases between. Germline V gene sequence: CDR1 SNHLY, CDR2 FYNNEI. CDR3 length equals 15 residues. In nucleotides, the CDR3 is TGTGCCAGCAGTGATTCTCCCCAGGTCGGCAATGAGCAGTTCTTC. Protein product: CASSDSPQVGNEQFF.

This clonotype showed up just a few times. The genes are TRBV20-1 and TRBJ2-1; 9 bases align to TRBD1. The CDR3 loop spans 19 amino acids. V lost 0 bases, J lost 3 bases, and 15 bases stayed unmatched. Germline V lookup: CDR1 DFQATT, CDR2 SNEGSKA (reference sequence). CDR3 in DNA: TGCAGTGCTAGAGACTCTTCGGGGACAGGGATGGGGATCTACAATGAGCAGTTCTTC. Amino acids: CSARDSSGTGMGIYNEQFF.

The V and J genes are TRBV2 and TRBJ2-1; 10 bases match TRBD1. Losses at the gene ends were 6 bases for V and 8 bases for J; bases not matched to a gene: 7. Germline CDR1 and CDR2: SNHLY and FYNNEI. The CDR3 spans 14 residues. In DNA, the CDR3 is TGTGCCAGCAGAAAGAAAGGGACAGGGGATGAGCAGTTCTTC. Protein: CASRKKGTGDEQFF.

The genes are TRBV5-1 and TRBJ2-7; D unresolved. CDR3 length: 15 amino acids. Germline V lookup: CDR1 SGHRS, CDR2 YFSETQ. V lost 0 bases to trimming and J lost 2 bases, with 12 bases between them. CDR3 sequence: CASSLAQSLTYEQYF. In nucleotides, the CDR3 is TGCGCCAGCAGCTTGGCACAGAGTCTTACCTACGAGCAGTACTTC.

The table lists this clonotype with many counts. The chain couples TRBV7-8 to TRBJ2-1, with 8 bases that match TRBD1. V gave up 5 bases and J gave up 7 bases; unmatched junction bases: 4. The CDR3 covers 13 residues. Germline V CDR1 and CDR2: SGHVS, FQNEAQ. The CDR3 DNA is TGTGCCAGCAGCGAGAACAGGGGGAATGAGCAGTTCTTC. It codes for CASSENRGNEQFF.

This clonotype occurred a few times. This sequence joins TRBV5-1 and TRBJ2-3, with a tentative D call TRBD1 (5 bases). V was clipped by 5 bases and J by 2 bases, with 12 bases between them. The germline V gene encodes CDR1 SGHRS and CDR2 YFSETQ. The CDR3 spans 14 residues. The CDR3 spells CASRSRVITDTQYF. The CDR3 DNA reads TGCGCCAGCAGAAGCAGGGTCATCACAGATACGCAGTATTTT.

This clonotype was observed many times. The chain carries TRBV4-1 and TRBJ2-7, with D perhaps TRBD2 (6 bases). Trimming removed 1 base at V and 4 bases at J, with 8 bases between. Germline lookup yields CDR1 MGHRA and CDR2 YSYEKL. This CDR3 spans 13 amino acids. The CDR3, as DNA: TGCGCCAGCAGCCAAGTGGGACTTTACGAGCAGTACTTC. This encodes CASSQVGLYEQYF.

This clonotype has just a few counts. Because the CDR3's place on the DNA is in doubt, the DNA is left out and the CDR3 is given as listed by TCRdb. The chain couples TRBV20-1 to TRBJ2-1; the D call TRBD1 from the table was never checked on the DNA. Germline V gene data show CDR1 as DFQATT and CDR2 as SNEGSKA (reference sequence). The CDR3 is 13 residues long, ends included. The CDR3 is CSSSGRGYNEQFF.

The chain joins TRBV20-1 to TRBJ1-1, with 7 bases that match TRBD1. The CDR3 consists of 14 residues. From germline, CDR1 is DFQATT and CDR2 SNEGSKA (reference sequence). J was trimmed by 3 bases and V by 6 bases; bases with no gene match: 10. The CDR3 loop is CSAIRRQGDTEAFF. DNA of the CDR3: TGCAGTGCGATAAGACGACAGGGCGACACTGAAGCTTTCTTT.

The sample holds a few counts of this clonotype. The chain is built from TRBV12-3 or TRBV12-4 and TRBJ2-5; D is undetermined. Matching the DNA end better, TRBJ2-7 makes the J call doubtful. The CDR3 runs 13 residues. The CDR3 nucleotides read TGTGCCAGCAGTTTTTTAACGGCTTACGAGCAGTACTTC. This encodes CASSFLTAYEQYF.

About this clonotype: One junction end disagrees with the germline gene, perhaps due to a read error. The V call is TRBV7-6, the J call TRBJ1-1, with no clear D. The germline gives CDR1 SGHVS, CDR2 FNYEAQ. This CDR3 is built from 13 residues. The DNA of the CDR3 is TGTGCCAGCAGCCGGAGGGCAAACACTGAAGCTTGCTTT. Its translation: CASSRRANTEACF.

The J gene is TRBJ1-4, the V gene TRBV7-9; D call uncertain. This CDR3 region has 15 residues. Germline V gene data show CDR1 as SEHNR and CDR2 as FQNEAQ (reference sequence). Trimming cost V 2 bases and J 4 bases, with 11 bases left between them. CDR3 amino acids: CASSLSISRNEKLFF. Here the CDR3 DNA reads TGTGCCAGCAGCTTATCGATCAGTCGTAATGAAAAACTGTTTTTT.

This clonotype was seen more than once but under ten times. This chain uses TRBV20-1 with TRBJ1-1, with no clear D. The V and J ends lost 1 base and 2 bases respectively, with 8 bases between them. The CDR3 runs to 13 residues. Per the germline V gene, CDR1 is DFQATT and CDR2 is SNEGSKA (reference sequence). The CDR3 is CSARGETNTEAFF. CDR3 in DNA: TGCAGTGCTAGAGGCGAGACAAACACTGAAGCTTTCTTT.